This T cell receptor beta chain emerged from a study of spatial heterogeneity in lung cancer. CDR1 is ENHRY, CDR2 SYGVKD, per germline. V lost 3 bases to trimming and J lost 5 bases, with 11 bases between them. CDR3 length: 13 amino acids. This clonotype showed up just a few times. Stated time point: sample taken at primary tumor resection. The authors sequenced whole RNA from tumor, nontumor lung or frozen PBMC without sorting. The donors comprised around 76 untreated early-stage non-small cell lung cancer patients. TCRdb independently ran MiXCR on the 5' RACE reads; one entry per CDR3 protein. Here the sample spans tens of thousands of distinct CDR3 sequences, about an eighth being singletons.

The rearrangement uses TRBV10-3 and TRBJ2-7; possibly TRBD1 for D (5 bases). This TCR was sampled from a male donor with early-stage non-small cell lung cancer. The source material was PBMCs, sampled at surgery. CDR3 bases: TGTGCCATCAGTGACGGCCAGGGCGACGAGCAGTACTTC. Its protein product is CAISDGQGDEQYF.